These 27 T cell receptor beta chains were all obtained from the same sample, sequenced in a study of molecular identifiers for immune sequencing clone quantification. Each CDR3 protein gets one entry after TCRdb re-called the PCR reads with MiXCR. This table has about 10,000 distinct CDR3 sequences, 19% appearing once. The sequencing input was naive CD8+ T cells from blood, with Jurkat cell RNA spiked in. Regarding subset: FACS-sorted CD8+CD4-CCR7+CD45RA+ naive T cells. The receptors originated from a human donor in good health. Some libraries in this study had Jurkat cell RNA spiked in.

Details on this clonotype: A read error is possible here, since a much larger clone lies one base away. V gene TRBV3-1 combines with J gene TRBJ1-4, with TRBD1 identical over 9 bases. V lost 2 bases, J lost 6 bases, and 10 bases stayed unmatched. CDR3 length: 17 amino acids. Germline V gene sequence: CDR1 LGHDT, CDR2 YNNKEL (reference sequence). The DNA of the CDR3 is TGTGCCAGCAGCCAAACGACAGGGGGTTGGACTGATGAAAAACTGTTTTTT. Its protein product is CASSQTTGGWTDEKLFF.

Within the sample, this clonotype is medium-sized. The CDR3 sequence is CASSQGRSGTYEQYF. CDR3 nucleotides: TGCGCCAGCAGCCAGGGCCGTAGCGGTACCTACGAGCAGTACTTC. This rearrangement joins TRBV4-1 to TRBJ2-7, with D perhaps TRBD2 (6 bases). CDR1 is MGHRA, CDR2 YSYEKL, per germline. The CDR3 has 15 amino acids. Trimming removed 3 bases at V and 2 bases at J, with 14 bases between.

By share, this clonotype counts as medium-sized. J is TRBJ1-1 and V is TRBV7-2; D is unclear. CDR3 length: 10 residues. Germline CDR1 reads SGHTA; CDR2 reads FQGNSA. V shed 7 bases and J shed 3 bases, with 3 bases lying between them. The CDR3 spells CASTYTEAFF. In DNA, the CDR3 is TGTGCCAGCACCTACACTGAAGCTTTCTTT.

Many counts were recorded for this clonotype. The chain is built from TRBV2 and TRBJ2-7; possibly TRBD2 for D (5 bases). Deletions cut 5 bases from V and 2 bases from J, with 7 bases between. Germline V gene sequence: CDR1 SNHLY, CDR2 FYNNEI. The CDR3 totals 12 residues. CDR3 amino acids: CASSTLAYEQYF. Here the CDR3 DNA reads TGTGCCAGCAGTACACTAGCCTACGAGCAGTACTTC. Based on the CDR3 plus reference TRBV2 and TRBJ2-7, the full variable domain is EPEVTQTPSHQVTQMGQEVILRCVPISNHLYFYWYRQILGQKVEFLVSFYNNEISEKSEIFDDQFSVERPDGSNFTLKIRSTKLEDSAMYFCASSTLAYEQYFGPGTRLTVT.

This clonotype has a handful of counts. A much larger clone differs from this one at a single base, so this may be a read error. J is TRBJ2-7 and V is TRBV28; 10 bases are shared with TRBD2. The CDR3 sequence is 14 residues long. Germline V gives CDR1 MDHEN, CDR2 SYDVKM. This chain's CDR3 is CASRPGLASYEQCF. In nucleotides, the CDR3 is TGTGCCAGCAGACCGGGACTAGCGAGCTACGAGCAGTGCTTC.

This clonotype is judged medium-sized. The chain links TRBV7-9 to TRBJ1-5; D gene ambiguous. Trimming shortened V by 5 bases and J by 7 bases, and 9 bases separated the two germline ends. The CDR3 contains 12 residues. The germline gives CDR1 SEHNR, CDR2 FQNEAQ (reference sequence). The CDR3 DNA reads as TGTGCCAGCAGCCCAGATATGCAGCCCCAGCATTTT. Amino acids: CASSPDMQPQHF.

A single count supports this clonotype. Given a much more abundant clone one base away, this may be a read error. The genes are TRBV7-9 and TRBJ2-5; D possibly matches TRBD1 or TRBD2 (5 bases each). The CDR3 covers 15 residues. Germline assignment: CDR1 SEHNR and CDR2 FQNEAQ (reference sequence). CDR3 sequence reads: CASSATGTTGETRYF. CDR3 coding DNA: TGTGCCAGCAGCGCCACCGGGACGACTGGAGAGACCCGGTACTTC. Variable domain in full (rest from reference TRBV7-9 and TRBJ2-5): DTGVSQNPRHKITKRGQNVTFRCDPISEHNRLYWYRQTLGQGPEFLTYFQNEAQLEKSRLLSDRFSAERPKGSFSTLEIQRTEQGDSAMYLCASSATGTTGETRYFGPGTRLLVL.

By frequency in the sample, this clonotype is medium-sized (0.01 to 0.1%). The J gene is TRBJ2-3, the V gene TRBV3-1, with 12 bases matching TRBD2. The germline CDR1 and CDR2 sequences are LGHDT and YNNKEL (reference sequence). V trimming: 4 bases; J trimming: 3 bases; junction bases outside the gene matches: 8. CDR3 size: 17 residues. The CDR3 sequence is CASSPLTSGSITDTQYF. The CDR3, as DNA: TGTGCCAGCAGCCCGTTGACTAGCGGGAGTATAACAGATACGCAGTATTTT.

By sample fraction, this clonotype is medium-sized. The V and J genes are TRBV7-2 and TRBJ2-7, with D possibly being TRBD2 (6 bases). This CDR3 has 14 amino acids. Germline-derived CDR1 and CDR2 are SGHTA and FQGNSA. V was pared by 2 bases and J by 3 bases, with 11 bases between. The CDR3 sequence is CASSLSPGVYEQYF. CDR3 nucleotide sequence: TGTGCCAGCAGCTTAAGCCCGGGAGTCTACGAGCAGTACTTC.

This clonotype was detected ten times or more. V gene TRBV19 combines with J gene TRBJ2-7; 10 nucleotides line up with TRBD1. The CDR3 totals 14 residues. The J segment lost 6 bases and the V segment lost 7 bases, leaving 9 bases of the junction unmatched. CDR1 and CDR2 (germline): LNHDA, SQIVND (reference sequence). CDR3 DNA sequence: TGTGCCAGTAACCCCGGGACAGGGGCATCCGAGCAGTACTTC. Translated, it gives CASNPGTGASEQYF.

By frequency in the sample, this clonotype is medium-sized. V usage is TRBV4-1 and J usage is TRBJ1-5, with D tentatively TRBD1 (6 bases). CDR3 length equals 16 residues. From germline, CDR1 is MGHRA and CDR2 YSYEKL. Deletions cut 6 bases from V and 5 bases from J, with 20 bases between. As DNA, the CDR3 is TGCGCCAGCAGTGTGGCAGGGGACCTTAGGGATCAGCCCCAGCATTTT. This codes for CASSVAGDLRDQPQHF.

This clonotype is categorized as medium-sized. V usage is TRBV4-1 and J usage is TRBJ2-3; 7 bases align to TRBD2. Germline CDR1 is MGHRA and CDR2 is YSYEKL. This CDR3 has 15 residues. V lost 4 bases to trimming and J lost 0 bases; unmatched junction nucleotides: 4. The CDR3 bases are TGCGCCAGCAGCCGGCGTAGCGGGAGCACAGATACGCAGTATTTT. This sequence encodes CASSRRSGSTDTQYF.

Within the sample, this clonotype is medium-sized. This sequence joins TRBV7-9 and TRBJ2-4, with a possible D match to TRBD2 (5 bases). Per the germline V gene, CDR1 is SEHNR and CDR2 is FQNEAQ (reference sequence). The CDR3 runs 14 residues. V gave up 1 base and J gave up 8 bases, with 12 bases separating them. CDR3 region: CASSLEASWDIQYF. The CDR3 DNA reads TGTGCCAGCAGCTTAGAAGCTAGCTGGGACATTCAGTACTTC.

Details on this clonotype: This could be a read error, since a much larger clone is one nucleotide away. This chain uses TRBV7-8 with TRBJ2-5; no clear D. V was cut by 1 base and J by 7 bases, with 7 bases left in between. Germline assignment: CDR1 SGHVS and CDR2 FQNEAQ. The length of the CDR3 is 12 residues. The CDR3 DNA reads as TGTGCCAGCAGCTTAGGAGTGTTGACCCAGTACTTC. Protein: CASSLGVLTQYF.

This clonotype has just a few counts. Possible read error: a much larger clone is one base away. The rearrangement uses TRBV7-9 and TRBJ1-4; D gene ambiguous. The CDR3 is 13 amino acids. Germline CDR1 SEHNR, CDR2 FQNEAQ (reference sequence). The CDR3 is CAGSLRPTEKLFF. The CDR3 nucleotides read TGTGCCGGCAGCTTAAGGCCGACTGAAAAACTGTTTTTT. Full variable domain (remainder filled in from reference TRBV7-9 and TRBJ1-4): DTGVSQNPRHKITKRGQNVTFRCDPISEHNRLYWYRQTLGQGPEFLTYFQNEAQLEKSRLLSDRFSAERPKGSFSTLEIQRTEQGDSAMYLCAGSLRPTEKLFFGSGTQLSVL.

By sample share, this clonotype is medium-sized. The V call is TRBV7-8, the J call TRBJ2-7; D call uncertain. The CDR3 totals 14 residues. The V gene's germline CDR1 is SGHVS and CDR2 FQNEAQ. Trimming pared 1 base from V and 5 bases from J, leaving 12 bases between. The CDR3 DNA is TGTGCCAGCAGCTTAGAGGGTGGACGTAACGAGCAGTACTTC. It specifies CASSLEGGRNEQYF.

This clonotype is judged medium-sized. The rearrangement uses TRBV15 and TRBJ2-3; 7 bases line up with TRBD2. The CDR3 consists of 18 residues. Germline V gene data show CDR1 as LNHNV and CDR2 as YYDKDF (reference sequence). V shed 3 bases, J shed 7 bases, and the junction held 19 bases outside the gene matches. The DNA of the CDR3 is TGTGCCACCAGCAGGGTCCTTGTCCCGGGGGGAGGGCCTCATACGCAGTATTTT. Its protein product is CATSRVLVPGGGPHTQYF.

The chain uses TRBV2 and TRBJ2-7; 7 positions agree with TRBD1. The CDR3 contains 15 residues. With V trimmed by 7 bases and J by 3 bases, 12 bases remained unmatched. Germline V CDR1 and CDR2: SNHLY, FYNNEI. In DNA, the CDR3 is TGTGCCAGCAACCAGGCCGGGACAGAGAGCTACGAGCAGTACTTC. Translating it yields CASNQAGTESYEQYF.

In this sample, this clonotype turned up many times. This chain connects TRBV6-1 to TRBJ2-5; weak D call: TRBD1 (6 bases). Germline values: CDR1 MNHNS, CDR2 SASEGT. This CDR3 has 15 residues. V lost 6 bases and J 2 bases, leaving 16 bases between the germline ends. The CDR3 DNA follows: TGTGCCAGCAGCAACTACGAGACAGGTCAAGAGACCCAGTACTTC. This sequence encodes CASSNYETGQETQYF.

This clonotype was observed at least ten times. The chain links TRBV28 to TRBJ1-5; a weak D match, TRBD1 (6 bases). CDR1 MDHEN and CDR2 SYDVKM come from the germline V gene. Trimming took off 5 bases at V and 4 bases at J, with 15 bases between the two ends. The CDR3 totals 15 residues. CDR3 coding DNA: TGTGCCAGCAGTACCCCCCGGGACACAAATCAGCCCCAGCATTTT. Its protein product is CASSTPRDTNQPQHF.

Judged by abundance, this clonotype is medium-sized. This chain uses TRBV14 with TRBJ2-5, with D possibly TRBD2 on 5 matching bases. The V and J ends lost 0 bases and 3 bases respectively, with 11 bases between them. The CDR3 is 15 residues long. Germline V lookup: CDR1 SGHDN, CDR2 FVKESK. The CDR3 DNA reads TGTGCCAGCAGCCAAGAACCCGTGACTAAAGAGACCCAGTACTTC. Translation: CASSQEPVTKETQYF.

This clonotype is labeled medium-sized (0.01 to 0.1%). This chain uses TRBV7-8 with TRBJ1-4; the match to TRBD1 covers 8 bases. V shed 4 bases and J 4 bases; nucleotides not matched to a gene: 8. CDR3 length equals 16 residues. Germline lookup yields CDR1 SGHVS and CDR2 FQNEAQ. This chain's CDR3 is CASSSMDRELNEKLFF. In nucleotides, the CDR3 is TGTGCCAGCAGCTCCATGGACAGGGAACTTAATGAAAAACTGTTTTTT.

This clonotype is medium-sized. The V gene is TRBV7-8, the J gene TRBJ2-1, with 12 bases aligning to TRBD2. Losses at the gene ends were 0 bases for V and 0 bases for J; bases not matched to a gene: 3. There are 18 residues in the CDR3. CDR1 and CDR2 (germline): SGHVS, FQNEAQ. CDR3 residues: CASSLALAGGPSYNEQFF. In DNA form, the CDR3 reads TGTGCCAGCAGCTTAGCTCTAGCGGGAGGGCCCTCCTACAATGAGCAGTTCTTC.

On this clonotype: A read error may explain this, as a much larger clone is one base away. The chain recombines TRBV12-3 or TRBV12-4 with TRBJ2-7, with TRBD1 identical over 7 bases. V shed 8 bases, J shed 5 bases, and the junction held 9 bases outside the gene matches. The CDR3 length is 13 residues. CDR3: CASRQGASNEQYF. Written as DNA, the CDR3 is TGTGCCAGCCGACAGGGAGCTAGCAACGAGCAGTACTTC.

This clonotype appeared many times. The CDR3 DNA follows: TGTGCCAGCAGTATCGGACTAGTGGAGACCCAGTACTTC. Protein product: CASSIGLVETQYF. The rearrangement joins TRBV27 to TRBJ2-5; 7 bases are shared with TRBD2. In germline, CDR1 is MNHEY, CDR2 SMNVEV (reference sequence). J was trimmed by 5 bases and V by 5 bases; bases with no gene match: 5. The CDR3 is 13 residues long.

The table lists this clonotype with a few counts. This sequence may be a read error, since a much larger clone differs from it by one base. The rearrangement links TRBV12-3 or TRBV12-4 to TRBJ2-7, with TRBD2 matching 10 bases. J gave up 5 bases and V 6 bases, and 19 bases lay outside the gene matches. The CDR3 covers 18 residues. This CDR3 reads CASSPVLAGDLDSHEQYF. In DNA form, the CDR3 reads TGTGCCAGCAGCCCGGTTCTAGCGGGGGACCTGGATTCCCACGAGCAGTACTTC.

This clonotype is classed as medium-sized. The CDR3 spells CASAARSSGNTIYF. CDR3 sequence (DNA): TGTGCCAGCGCGGCCAGGAGCTCTGGAAACACCATATATTTT. The V and J genes are TRBV9 and TRBJ1-3; no firm D call. This CDR3 contains 14 residues. Germline-derived CDR1 and CDR2 are SGDLS and YYNGEE. V lost 7 bases to trimming and J lost 0 bases, with 11 bases between them.